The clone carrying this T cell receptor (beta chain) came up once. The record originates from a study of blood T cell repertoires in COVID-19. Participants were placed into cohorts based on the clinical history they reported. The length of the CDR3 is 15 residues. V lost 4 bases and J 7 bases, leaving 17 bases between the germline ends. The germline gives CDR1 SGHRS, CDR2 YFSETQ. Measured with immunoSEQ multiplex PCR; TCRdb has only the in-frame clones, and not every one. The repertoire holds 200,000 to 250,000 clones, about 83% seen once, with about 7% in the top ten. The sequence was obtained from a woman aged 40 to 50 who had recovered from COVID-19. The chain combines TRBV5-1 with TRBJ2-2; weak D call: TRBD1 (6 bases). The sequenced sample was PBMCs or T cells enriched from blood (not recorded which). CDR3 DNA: TGCGCCAGCAGCCCAACAGGGAACTCGGGCGGGGAGCTGTTTTTT. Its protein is CASSPTGNSGGELFF. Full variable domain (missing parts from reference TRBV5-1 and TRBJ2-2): KAGVTQTPRYLIKTRGQQVTLSCSPISGHRSVSWYQQTPGQGLQFLFEYFSETQRNKGNFPGRFSGRQFSNSRSEMNVSTLELGDSALYLCASSPTGNSGGELFFGEGSRLTVL.